A single sample gave rise to the 4 T cell receptor beta chains below, sequenced in a study of beta chain features in type 1 diabetes. General study points: In every one of the four CD4+ subsets, TCRB CDR3s were moderately but significantly shorter in Type 1 diabetes patients.

As every portion of the isolated RNA was reverse transcribed, the sequencing read expressed TCRB transcripts. Assay used: immunoSEQ multiplex PCR; TCRdb lists only in-frame clones, some missing. This sample yields some 660,000 clones, of which over 13% are seen a single time; 0.035% to 0.04% belongs to the top ten. Antigens for these TCRs are unknown. The sequenced sample consisted of naive CD4+ T cells from blood. The receptors were sampled from a man between 18 and 29 years old with type 1 diabetes.

V usage is TRBV27 and J usage is TRBJ1-6; weak D call: TRBD1 (6 bases). V lost 3 bases, J lost 7 bases, and 10 bases lay in between. Germline V gives CDR1 MNHEY, CDR2 SMNVEV (reference sequence). The CDR3 sequence is 14 residues long. The CDR3 loop reads CASSFLGTNSPLHF. CDR3 coding DNA: TGTGCCAGCAGTTTTCTCGGGACAAATTCACCCCTCCACTTT.

The V call is TRBV2, the J call TRBJ1-2; TRBD1 is a possible D gene (6 bases). Looked up from germline, CDR1 is SNHLY and CDR2 is FYNNEI. This CDR3 has 14 residues. V was cut by 4 bases and J by 8 bases, with 17 bases left in between. The CDR3 reads CASSGVQGLEGYTF. As DNA, the CDR3 is TGTGCCAGCAGTGGAGTACAGGGTTTGGAGGGCTACACCTTC.

This chain joins TRBV7-2 and TRBJ1-4, with D uncertain. The germline CDR1 and CDR2 sequences are SGHTA and FQGNSA. Trimming took off 1 base at V and 13 bases at J, with 16 bases between the two ends. The CDR3 runs to 14 residues. The CDR3 sequence: CASSLVSARERLFF. CDR3 DNA: TGTGCCAGCAGCTTAGTATCCGCCCGGGAGCGACTGTTTTTT. The entire variable domain, with the rest obtained from reference TRBV7-2 and TRBJ1-4, is as follows: GAGVSQSPSNKVTEKGKDVELRCDPISGHTALYWYRQSLGQGLEFLIYFQGNSAPDKSGLPSDRFSAERTGGSVSTLTIQRTQQEDSAVYLCASSLVSARERLFFGSGTQLSVL.

The chain recombines TRBV7-2 with TRBJ2-1, with D unresolved. From germline, CDR1 is SGHTA and CDR2 FQGNSA. The CDR3 totals 13 residues. V was trimmed by 5 bases and J by 7 bases, leaving 12 bases between them. CDR3 region: CASSNRWDNEQFF. In DNA, the CDR3 is TGTGCCAGCAGCAATCGGTGGGATAATGAGCAGTTCTTC.